These 19 T cell receptor beta chains share one sample of origin, sequenced in a study of shared clonotypes between healthy human individuals. The repertoire was sequenced with immunoSEQ multiplex PCR; TCRdb's copy has only in-frame clones and lacks some. The table shows some 2.4 million clones, with 93% occurring only once. Source material: naive CD4+ T cells from PBMCs. Subset specified: CD45RA+ positively selected. All receptors derive from a young man in good health. Some clones in this sample may be carry-over from other donors' samples.

This clone has a single count. V is TRBV6-1 and J is TRBJ2-3, with no clear D. The germline V gene encodes CDR1 MNHNS and CDR2 SASEGT. With 8 bases removed from V and 0 bases from J, the gap between germline ends came to 12 bases. The CDR3 has 14 residues. The CDR3 DNA is TGTGCCAGCGGAGATACCTCTAGCACAGATACGCAGTATTTT. Its protein is CASGDTSSTDTQYF.

The chain uses TRBV20-1 and TRBJ2-7, with D unresolved. CDR3 length: 11 amino acids. V dropped 7 bases and J dropped 3 bases, with 10 bases sitting between them. CDR1 and CDR2 from the germline V gene are DFQATT and SNEGSKA (reference sequence). CDR3 nucleotides: TGCAGTGGGTACAGCGACTACGAGCAGTACTTC. Its translation: CSGYSDYEQYF.

The chain couples TRBV11-1 to TRBJ2-7; 9 bases match TRBD1. CDR1 SGHAT and CDR2 FQDESV come from the germline V gene (reference sequence). Trimming took 3 bases from V and 12 from J; bases not matched to a gene: 9. CDR3 size: 13 residues. CDR3 in amino acids: CASSLAIQGARYF. CDR3 sequence (DNA): TGTGCCAGCAGCTTGGCAATACAGGGGGCTCGGTACTTC. Combining the CDR3 with reference TRBV11-1 and TRBJ2-7 gives the whole variable domain EAEVAQSPRYKITEKSQAVAFWCDPISGHATLYWYRQILGQGPELLVQFQDESVVDDSQLPKDRFSAERLKGVDSTLKIQPAELGDSAMYLCASSLAIQGARYFGPGTRLTVT.

The chain has TRBV5-1 and TRBJ2-7; TRBD1 might be the D (6 bases). V was cut by 7 bases and J by 2 bases, with 13 bases left in between. CDR1 and CDR2 from the germline V gene are SGHRS and YFSETQ. There are 13 residues in the CDR3. The CDR3 spells CASGEGHPYEQYF. The CDR3 nucleotides read TGCGCCAGCGGAGAGGGACACCCCTACGAGCAGTACTTC.

The chain recombines TRBV6-5 with TRBJ1-2, with D possibly matching TRBD1 (5 bases). Deletions cut 2 bases from V and 5 bases from J, with 15 bases between. This CDR3 has 15 amino acids. Germline CDR1 MNHEY, CDR2 SVGAGI. CDR3 DNA: TGTGCCAGCAGTTACGGGCAGGGCTGGGTTTATGGCTACACCTTC. Amino acids: CASSYGQGWVYGYTF.

The chain combines TRBV29-1 with TRBJ1-1; D ambiguous. V was clipped by 4 bases and J by 6 bases, with 15 bases between them. The CDR3 totals 13 residues. Germline V gene data show CDR1 as SQVTM and CDR2 as ANQGSEA. The CDR3 DNA follows: TGCAGCGTTGGATCTAGCTTACGGCCTGAAGCTTTCTTT. Translated: CSVGSSLRPEAFF. The full variable domain, with the rest looked up from reference TRBV29-1 and TRBJ1-1, is SAVISQKPSRDICQRGTSLTIQCQVDSQVTMMFWYRQQPGQSLTLIATANQGSEATYESGFVIDKFPISRPNLTFSTLTVSNMSPEDSSIYLCSVGSSLRPEAFFGQGTRLTVV.

In DNA, the CDR3 is TGTGCCTGGGAGAAGACTAGCGGGAGATCCGACATTCAGTACTTC. It encodes CAWEKTSGRSDIQYF. V and J are TRBV30 and TRBJ2-4; TRBD2 agrees at 12 bases. V was clipped by 5 bases and J by 8 bases; unmatched bases: 10. This CDR3 region has 15 residues. Germline values: CDR1 GTSNPN, CDR2 SVGIG (reference sequence).

The chain recombines TRBV4-1 with TRBJ1-5; no reliable D call. This CDR3 region has 18 residues. V lost 1 base and J 2 bases, leaving 18 bases between the germline ends. The germline gives CDR1 MGHRA, CDR2 YSYEKL. CDR3 in DNA: TGCGCCAGCAGCCAAGGGTACCCTATACGGGGTGGCAATCAGCCCCAGCATTTT. This sequence encodes CASSQGYPIRGGNQPQHF.

This clone was detected a few times. The chain has TRBV19 and TRBJ2-2, with TRBD2 identical over 8 bases. Germline V lookup: CDR1 LNHDA, CDR2 SQIVND (reference sequence). Trimming at V came to 9 bases and at J to 7 bases, leaving 10 bases not matched to a gene. The CDR3 spans 14 residues. The DNA for the CDR3 is TGTGCCAGCCAGCGGGAGAGTATGGGCGGGGAGCTGTTTTTT. The encoded protein is CASQRESMGGELFF.

The chain recombines TRBV2 with TRBJ2-4; 8 bases align to TRBD1. V shed 5 bases and J 0 bases; nucleotides not matched to a gene: 15. The CDR3 spans 19 residues. Germline V gene data show CDR1 as SNHLY and CDR2 as FYNNEI. The CDR3 nucleotides are TGTGCCAGCAGTACCCAACAGGGGGAGTTGAACCAAGCCAAAAACATTCAGTACTTC. Amino acid sequence: CASSTQQGELNQAKNIQYF.

The rearrangement uses TRBV4-1 and TRBJ1-5, with no clear D. The V end lost 4 bases, the J end lost 0 bases, and 13 bases lay between the germline ends. The CDR3 totals 16 residues. Germline V gene sequence: CDR1 MGHRA, CDR2 YSYEKL. The CDR3 nucleotides are TGCGCCAGCAGCCCCCTTGTGACGAGTAGCAATCAGCCCCAGCATTTT. Translated: CASSPLVTSSNQPQHF.

Worth noting for this clone: The sample has other DNA sequences that encode this CDR3 too. The chain is built from TRBV28 and TRBJ2-7, with unresolved D. Trimming shortened V by 5 bases and J by 3 bases, and 5 bases separated the two germline ends. Per germline, CDR1 MDHEN and CDR2 SYDVKM. CDR3 length: 11 amino acids. As DNA, the CDR3 is TGTGCCAGCAGTGTCCTCTACGAGCAGTACTTC. Protein: CASSVLYEQYF.

This chain connects TRBV13 to TRBJ2-1, with 11 bases that match TRBD2. The CDR3 spans 24 residues. CDR1 is PRHDT and CDR2 is FYEKMQ in the germline V gene (reference sequence). J gave up 4 bases and V 5 bases, and 31 bases lay outside the gene matches. This CDR3 is CASSPGRQGSAALLAGVAYNEQFF. CDR3 bases: TGTGCCAGCAGCCCTGGCAGACAGGGCAGCGCGGCCCTACTAGCGGGAGTCGCGTACAATGAGCAGTTCTTC.

This clone was seen a single time. The rearrangement joins TRBV4-2 to TRBJ1-4; D is undetermined. Germline V CDR1 and CDR2: LGHNA, YNFKEQ. The CDR3 length is 14 residues. Deletions cut 4 bases from V and 8 bases from J, with 14 bases between. CDR3 in DNA: TGTGCCAGCAGCCCTCGCCTTATGGAGGAAAAACTGTTTTTT. Protein: CASSPRLMEEKLFF.

CDR3 sequence reads: CASSVGTDNEQFF. DNA of the CDR3: TGTGCCAGCAGCGTCGGGACAGACAATGAGCAGTTCTTC. The rearrangement links TRBV9 to TRBJ2-1, with TRBD1 matching over 7 bases. The CDR3 length is 13 residues. V gave up 2 bases and J gave up 5 bases; unmatched junction bases: 1. CDR1 and CDR2 from the germline V gene are SGDLS and YYNGEE. Full variable domain (remainder filled in from reference TRBV9 and TRBJ2-1): DSGVTQTPKHLITATGQRVTLRCSPRSGDLSVYWYQQSLDQGLQFLIQYYNGEERAKGNILERFSAQQFPDLHSELNLSSLELGDSALYFCASSVGTDNEQFFGPGTRLTVL.

The chain employs TRBV14 and TRBJ1-1; D is ambiguous. CDR3 length: 13 amino acids. V shed 5 bases and J shed 1 base, with 8 bases lying between them. Germline V gives CDR1 SGHDN, CDR2 FVKESK. CDR3 coding DNA: TGTGCCAGCAGCAATTTACCGAACACTGAAGCTTTCTTT. Amino acids: CASSNLPNTEAFF.

This clone has only one observation. This rearrangement joins TRBV7-2 to TRBJ2-7; the D call may be TRBD1 or TRBD2 (5 bases each). The CDR3 spans 15 residues. V lost 1 base and J lost 0, with 10 bases in between. From germline, CDR1 is SGHTA and CDR2 FQGNSA. DNA of the CDR3: TGTGCCAGCAGCTTAGATACGGGGCACTCCTACGAGCAGTACTTC. Amino acid sequence: CASSLDTGHSYEQYF.

The rearrangement joins TRBV25-1 to TRBJ1-2; weak D call: TRBD1 (5 bases). Germline V gene data show CDR1 as MGHDK and CDR2 as SYGVNS. The CDR3 extends over 15 amino acids. V lost 3 bases and J lost 8, with 19 bases in between. Here the CDR3 reads CASSDSGTPIRGYTF. Written as DNA, the CDR3 is TGTGCCAGCAGTGACTCCGGGACCCCTATTCGGGGCTACACCTTC.

About this clone: The identical CDR3 is also encoded by other nucleotide sequences in the sample. This sequence joins TRBV7-9 and TRBJ2-5; D gene ambiguous. V shed 5 bases and J shed 1 base, with 8 bases lying between them. This CDR3 region has 13 residues. CDR1 is SEHNR, CDR2 FQNEAQ, per germline (reference sequence). This chain's CDR3 is CASSRDSQETQYF. The DNA for the CDR3 is TGTGCCAGCAGCCGCGATTCCCAAGAGACCCAGTACTTC.